Listed here are 19 T cell receptor beta chains from one sample, sequenced in a study of T cells after yellow fever vaccination. TCRdb redid the calling of the 5' RACE reads with MiXCR, one entry per CDR3 protein. The sample comprises 550,000 to 750,000 distinct CDR3 sequences, 13% of which are singletons, and more than 12% rests with the top ten. Here the sequenced sample was PBMCs, taken on the day of the yellow fever booster vaccination. The receptors come from a man aged 25 to 45 who received the YFV17D yellow fever vaccine.

The rearrangement joins TRBV7-6 to TRBJ2-1; D tentatively reads TRBD1 or TRBD2 (5 bases each). V lost 8 bases and J 5 bases, leaving 19 bases between the germline ends. The V gene's germline CDR1 is SGHVS and CDR2 FNYEAQ. The CDR3 is 15 amino acids. The CDR3 DNA reads TGTGCCAGCGTGGTTGGGGACCCCCAAAACAATGAGCAGTTCTTC. Protein product: CASVVGDPQNNEQFF.

This sequence joins TRBV4-3 and TRBJ2-1; 10 positions agree with TRBD2. The germline V gene encodes CDR1 LGHNA and CDR2 YSLEER. Unmatched junction bases numbered 7, after V lost 0 bases and J lost 8 bases. The CDR3 is made up of 16 amino acids. The CDR3 region has the DNA TGCGCCAGCAGCCAAGAGAGCGGGAGGGCCAGGGATGAGCAGTTCTTC. It encodes CASSQESGRARDEQFF.

At least ten counts were recorded for this clonotype. This rearrangement joins TRBV9 to TRBJ2-4; weak D call: TRBD2 (6 bases). CDR3 length equals 13 residues. CDR1 is SGDLS and CDR2 is YYNGEE in the germline V gene. Trimming removed 3 bases from V and 4 bases from J, with 8 bases in between. CDR3 protein: CASSGGLKNIQYF. For the CDR3, the DNA is TGTGCCAGCAGCGGTGGACTAAAAAACATTCAGTACTTC.

This clonotype was recorded a few times. This sequence joins TRBV29-1 and TRBJ2-1; 7 bases are a match to TRBD2. CDR1 SQVTM and CDR2 ANQGSEA come from the germline V gene. V lost 1 base and J lost 5; bases outside the gene matches: 5. This CDR3 comprises 14 residues. The CDR3 region has the DNA TGCAGCGTTGAAGGTTGGGCGGGAGACAATGAGCAGTTCTTC. Translation gives CSVEGWAGDNEQFF.

This clonotype has more than one count but fewer than ten. The V gene is TRBV12-3 or TRBV12-4, the J gene TRBJ2-5, with 7 bases fitting TRBD1. This CDR3 has 15 amino acids. J was trimmed by 2 bases and V by 6 bases; bases with no gene match: 9. CDR3 loop: CASRWDRGGQETQYF. In nucleotides, the CDR3 is TGTGCCAGCAGGTGGGACAGAGGCGGGCAAGAGACCCAGTACTTC.

This clonotype occurred a few times. This chain uses TRBV7-2 with TRBJ2-2, with TRBD2 matching over 9 bases. With V trimmed by 5 bases and J by 9 bases, 10 bases remained unmatched. Germline lookup yields CDR1 SGHTA and CDR2 FQGNSA. CDR3 length: 15 amino acids. In nucleotides, the CDR3 is TGTGCCAGCAGCCGCGGGGGGGGAGTAGGCCGGGAGCTGTTTTTT. Its translation is CASSRGGGVGRELFF.

V usage is TRBV12-3 or TRBV12-4 and J usage is TRBJ2-1; D remains ambiguous. The CDR3 runs 15 residues. Trimming stripped 7 bases from V and 3 bases from J, with 16 bases between. CDR3 region: CASTTLEIDYNEQFF. The CDR3 coding sequence is TGTGCCAGCACCACCTTAGAGATCGACTACAATGAGCAGTTCTTC.

This clonotype was seen a few times. The V and J genes are TRBV6-2 or TRBV6-3 and TRBJ2-4; D is possibly TRBD2 (6 bases). The CDR3 loop spans 13 amino acids. The germline V and J ends were trimmed by 4 bases and 9 bases, with 13 bases remaining between them. The V gene's germline CDR1 is MNHEY and CDR2 SVGEGT. In DNA, the CDR3 is TGTGCCAGCAGTTTTGAGGTGCGGGGCATTCAGTACTTC. Encoded protein: CASSFEVRGIQYF.

V usage is TRBV2 and J usage is TRBJ2-6; D gene ambiguous. The CDR3 runs to 15 residues. Germline lookup yields CDR1 SNHLY and CDR2 FYNNEI. V lost 3 bases and J 0 bases, leaving 6 bases between the germline ends. CDR3: CASSEWDSGANVLTF. CDR3 bases: TGTGCCAGCAGTGAGTGGGACTCTGGGGCCAACGTCCTGACTTTC.

Of note for this clonotype: One end of the junction varies from germline; a read error may be responsible. This rearrangement joins TRBV5-1 to TRBJ2-1; the match to TRBD2 covers 10 bases. Per germline, CDR1 SGHRS and CDR2 YFSETQ. This CDR3 region has 12 residues. The CDR3 spells CASSKAGGGSIF. CDR3 DNA sequence: TGCGCCAGCAGCAAAGCGGGAGGGGGAAGTATCTTC.

This clonotype occurred a few times. This rearrangement joins TRBV5-1 to TRBJ2-7; 14 bases line up with TRBD2. This CDR3 has 15 amino acids. Losses at the gene ends were 5 bases for V and 2 bases for J; bases not matched to a gene: 3. Germline CDR1 and CDR2: SGHRS and YFSETQ. The CDR3 spells CASSMGLAGAYEQYF. In nucleotides, the CDR3 is TGCGCCAGCAGTATGGGACTAGCGGGAGCCTACGAGCAGTACTTC. Full variable domain (outside the CDR3, taken from reference TRBV5-1 and TRBJ2-7): KAGVTQTPRYLIKTRGQQVTLSCSPISGHRSVSWYQQTPGQGLQFLFEYFSETQRNKGNFPGRFSGRQFSNSRSEMNVSTLELGDSALYLCASSMGLAGAYEQYFGPGTRLTVT.

This clonotype was recorded a few times. V and J are TRBV21-1 and TRBJ2-6; the table's D call, TRBD2, has no DNA check behind it. TRBV21-1 is annotated as a pseudogene. CDR3 length equals 15 residues. DNA for the CDR3: TGTGCCAGCAGTCGTAAGGGCTTCGGGGCCAACGTCCTGACTTTC. Translated, it gives CASSRKGFGANVLTF.

The chain employs TRBV7-6 and TRBJ2-6; tentative D call: TRBD2 (5 bases). The CDR3 spans 16 residues. V lost 1 base, J lost 2 bases, and 9 bases lay in between. The germline V gene encodes CDR1 SGHVS and CDR2 FNYEAQ. The DNA of the CDR3 is TGTGCCAGCAGCTTAGGCCCCGGGGCTGGGGCCAACGTCCTGACTTTC. Protein sequence: CASSLGPGAGANVLTF.

This clonotype was detected only a few times. The chain joins TRBV10-3 to TRBJ1-6; TRBD1 might be the D (6 bases). Germline CDR1 reads ENHRY; CDR2 reads SYGVKD. V was pared by 6 bases and J by 7 bases, with 16 bases between. The CDR3 contains 15 residues. The CDR3 DNA sequence: TGTGCCATCAGGGACTCCGGACAGTCGAATTCACCCCTCCACTTT. This gives the protein CAIRDSGQSNSPLHF.

The chain combines TRBV20-1 with TRBJ1-1; D remains ambiguous. The V gene's germline CDR1 is DFQATT and CDR2 SNEGSKA (reference sequence). V was clipped by 3 bases and J by 5 bases, with 10 bases between them. The CDR3 runs to 12 residues. CDR3 DNA sequence: TGCAGTGCTAGTATTGTCGGGACTGAAGCTTTCTTT. Protein sequence: CSASIVGTEAFF.

This clonotype was detected many times. The chain carries TRBV3-1 and TRBJ2-7; D may be TRBD1 (5 bases). This CDR3 is 15 amino acids long. Germline-derived CDR1 and CDR2 are LGHDT and YNNKEL (reference sequence). Trimming pared 1 base from V and 0 bases from J, leaving 10 bases between. CDR3 sequence (DNA): TGTGCCAGCAGCCAAGTACACAGGAGCTCCTACGAGCAGTACTTC. Translation gives CASSQVHRSSYEQYF.

The genes are TRBV25-1 and TRBJ2-5, with a tentative D call TRBD1 (6 bases). The V gene's germline CDR1 is MGHDK and CDR2 SYGVNS. The CDR3 spans 15 residues. Trimming removed 8 bases at V and 4 bases at J, with 20 bases between. The CDR3 sequence is CASGEQGLGGETQYF. CDR3 in DNA: TGTGCCAGCGGGGAACAGGGCCTTGGTGGAGAGACCCAGTACTTC. Full variable domain (remainder filled in from reference TRBV25-1 and TRBJ2-5): EADIYQTPRYLVIGTGKKITLECSQTMGHDKMYWYQQDPGMELHLIHYSYGVNSTEKGDLSSESTVSRIRTEHFPLTLESARPSHTSQYLCASGEQGLGGETQYFGPGTRLLVL.

This chain uses TRBV2 with TRBJ2-1; 8 bases fit TRBD2. CDR3 size: 14 residues. V dropped 6 bases and J dropped 2; count of bases not matched to a gene: 3. From germline, CDR1 is SNHLY and CDR2 FYNNEI. Here the CDR3 DNA reads TGTGCCAGCAGCACGGGACTAGCCTACAATGAGCAGTTCTTC. Encoded protein: CASSTGLAYNEQFF.

This clonotype was counted a few times. This chain connects TRBV24-1 to TRBJ2-2; 7 bases align to TRBD1. The CDR3 length is 16 residues. Per germline, CDR1 KGHDR and CDR2 SFDVKD. V trimming: 2 bases; J trimming: 3 bases; junction bases outside the gene matches: 5. CDR3: CATSDSGQADTGELFF. CDR3 DNA: TGTGCCACCAGTGATTCCGGACAGGCCGACACCGGGGAGCTGTTTTTT.